This TCR beta chain was profiled in a study of CD8 T cells in Susac syndrome (dated by TCRdb to between 2019 and 2020). Study-wide context: Among the Susac syndrome patients who were sequenced, clinically active disease was present in over 5 and clinical remission was observed in fewer than ten. At blood withdrawal, Susac syndrome patients were either therapy-naive, taking corticosteroids (in some cases with IVIg as well), or taking IVIg alone. The study used repertoire sequencing to test whether antigen drove CD8+ T cell activation and differentiation in Susac syndrome.

Details on this clonotype: The antigen this receptor binds is unknown. No much larger clone exists at a distance of one base, and base qualities are not known.

CDR3 length: 11 amino acids, cysteine to phenylalanine. Just the 33-base CDR3 DNA is kept, in frame starting at base 1. V is clipped by 5 bases and J by 3 bases, and the sequence between their germline boundaries is 5 bases long. CDR1 and CDR2 are read off the germline V gene as SQVTM and ANQGSEA. RNA was extracted using the RNeasy kit, and roughly 0.5 to 1 ug of the RNA was reverse transcribed with random hexamers. The immunoSEQ multiplex PCR assay, covering 54 Vbeta and 13 Jbeta segments, was used to amplify TCR beta CDR3 regions. PCR amplification bias was corrected by using a synthetic template baseline for primer optimization and computational correction. Under the source paper's analysis protocol: Reads were annotated to V, D and J genes according to IMGT and were analyzed with immunoSEQ Analyzer, with only productive sequences retained. To calculate clonality, Shannon entropy was normalized by log2 of the number of productive unique sequences and then subtracted from one. Public and private clones were assessed among the 100 most prevalent clones of each patient and control. Clones were defined as Susac-specific if absent from the healthy and MS cohorts, from 900 to 1,300 published viral clones and from other ImmuneACCESS disease sequences. Using fastp at Q25 and MiXCR, TCRdb reprocessed the public reads and kept productive beta chains. Each entry is one CDR3 protein sequence, shown with its most common DNA and genes. The V and J calls and clone size come from TCRdb's table, not from the authors' own analysis. This sample has roughly 200,000 distinct CDR3 sequences in its table, and over 90% of those were observed once. The top ten hold approximately 0.099% of the sample.

Peripheral blood CD8+ and CD4+ T cells from healthy donors, Susac syndrome patients and multiple sclerosis patients were profiled using high-throughput TCR beta sequencing. The Susac syndrome patients fulfilled recently defined diagnostic criteria for either definite or probable disease. Bulk CD8+ and CD4+ T cells were purified by magnetic negative isolation, whereas CD8+ TEMRA cells were enriched by FACS. Blood was drawn into EDTA tubes, processed within 24 hours, and PBMCs were isolated by density gradient centrifugation. PBMCs intended for TCR sequencing were cryopreserved in liquid nitrogen and thawed later in a water bath at 37 degrees C. The sorted or isolated CD4+, CD8+ and CD8+ TEMRA cells reached a purity of at least 90%. Study-level results and caveats: In patients with Susac syndrome, the CD4+ T cell repertoire showed no detectable clonal expansion. The number of individuals in the TCR sequencing and HLA analysis was acknowledged as relatively small.

This sequence uses TRBV29-1 and TRBJ1-3; the D gene cannot be named for sure. The clonotype comes from a human donor with Susac syndrome. Material: CD4+ T cells from PBMCs. The DNA sequence is TGCAGCGTTCTCAGTGGAAACACCATATATTTT. This codes for CSVLSGNTIYF.